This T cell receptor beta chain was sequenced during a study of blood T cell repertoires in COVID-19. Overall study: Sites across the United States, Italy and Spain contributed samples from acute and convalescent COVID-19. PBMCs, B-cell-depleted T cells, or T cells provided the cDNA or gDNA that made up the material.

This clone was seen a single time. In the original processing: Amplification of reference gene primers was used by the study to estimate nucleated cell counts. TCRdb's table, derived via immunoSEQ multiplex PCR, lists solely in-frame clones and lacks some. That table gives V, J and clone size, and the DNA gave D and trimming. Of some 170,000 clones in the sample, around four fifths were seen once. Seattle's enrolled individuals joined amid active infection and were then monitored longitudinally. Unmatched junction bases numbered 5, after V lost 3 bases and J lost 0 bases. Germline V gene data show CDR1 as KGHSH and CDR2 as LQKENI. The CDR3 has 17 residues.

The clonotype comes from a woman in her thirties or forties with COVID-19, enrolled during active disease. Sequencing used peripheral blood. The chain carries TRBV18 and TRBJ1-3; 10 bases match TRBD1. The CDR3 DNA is TGTGCCAGCTCACCTTACCGGGACAGGGGCTCTGGAAACACCATATATTTT. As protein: CASSPYRDRGSGNTIYF.